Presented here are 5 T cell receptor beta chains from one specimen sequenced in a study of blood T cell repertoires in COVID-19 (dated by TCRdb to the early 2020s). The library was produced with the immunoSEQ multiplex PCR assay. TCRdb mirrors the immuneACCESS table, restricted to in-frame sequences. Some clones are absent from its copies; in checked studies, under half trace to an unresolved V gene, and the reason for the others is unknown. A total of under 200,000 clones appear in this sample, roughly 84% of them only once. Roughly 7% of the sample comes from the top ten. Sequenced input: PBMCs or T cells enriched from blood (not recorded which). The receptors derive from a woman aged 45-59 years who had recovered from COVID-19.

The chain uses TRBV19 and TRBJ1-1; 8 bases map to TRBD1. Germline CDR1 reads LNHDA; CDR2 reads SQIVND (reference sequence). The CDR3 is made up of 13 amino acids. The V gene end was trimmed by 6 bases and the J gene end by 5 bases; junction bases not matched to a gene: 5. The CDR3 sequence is CASSLHRGTEAFF. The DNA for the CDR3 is TGTGCCAGTAGCCTTCACAGGGGGACTGAAGCTTTCTTT.

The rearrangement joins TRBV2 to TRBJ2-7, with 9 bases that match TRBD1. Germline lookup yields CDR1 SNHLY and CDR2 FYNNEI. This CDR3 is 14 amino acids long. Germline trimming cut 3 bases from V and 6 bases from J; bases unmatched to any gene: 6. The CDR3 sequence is CASSDGTGYPEQYF. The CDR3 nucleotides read TGTGCCAGCAGTGACGGGACAGGGTATCCCGAGCAGTACTTC.

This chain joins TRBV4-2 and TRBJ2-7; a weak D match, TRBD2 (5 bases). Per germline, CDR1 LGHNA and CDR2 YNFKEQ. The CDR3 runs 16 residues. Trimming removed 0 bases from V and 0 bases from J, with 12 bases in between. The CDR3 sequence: CASSQDRTVNSYEQYF. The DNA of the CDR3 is TGTGCCAGCAGCCAAGACCGGACTGTAAACTCCTACGAGCAGTACTTC.

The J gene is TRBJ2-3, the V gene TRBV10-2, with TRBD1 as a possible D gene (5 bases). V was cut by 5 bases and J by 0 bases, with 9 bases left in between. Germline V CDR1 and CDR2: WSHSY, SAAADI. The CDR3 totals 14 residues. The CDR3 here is CASSWTRSTDTQYF. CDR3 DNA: TGCGCCAGCAGTTGGACACGAAGCACAGATACGCAGTATTTT.

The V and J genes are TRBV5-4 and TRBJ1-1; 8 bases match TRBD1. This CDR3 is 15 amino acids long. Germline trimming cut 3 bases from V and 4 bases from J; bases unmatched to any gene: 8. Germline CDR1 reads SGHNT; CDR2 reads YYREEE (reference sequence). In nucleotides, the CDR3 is TGTGCCAGCAGCTCCAGGGGGCTGGGTGTCACTGAAGCTTTCTTT. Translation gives CASSSRGLGVTEAFF.